A selection of T cell receptor beta chains follows, all from one sample in a study of CD4+ T cells in melanoma. Only in-frame clones appear in the TCRdb table, and some are missing; sequencing was by immunoSEQ multiplex PCR. The sample carries about 10,000 clones, around two thirds recorded once. The sample was cells from a culture (not recorded whether cultured in vitro). The receptors were sampled from a human donor with melanoma. Each CDR3 is given without its conserved first and last residue. Rows may omit the clone size; those that give it use once, few, many or a size class.

CDR3aa	abundance	v_gene	j_gene
ASKTWDTGELF	few	TRBV13	TRBJ2-2
ASSPTEGQGVGYT	-	TRBV4-1	TRBJ1-2
ASSLGEVIWTEAF	-	TRBV5-1	TRBJ1-1
ASSLSGTGARTDTQY	-	TRBV27	TRBJ2-3
ASSLTPTGKGHYGYT	once	TRBV9	TRBJ1-2
ASSQAVGLGGSGDGYT	few	TRBV4-2	TRBJ1-2
ASSSRLVLVQY	-	TRBV2	TRBJ2-3
ASSLVRGDTQY	few	TRBV11-2	TRBJ2-3
ASSLAGGTYEQY	-	TRBV14	TRBJ2-7
ASGAGLDRVDSNYGYT	once	TRBV5-5	TRBJ1-2
ASSRGDSPQETQY	-	TRBV18	TRBJ2-5
ASSRGTDLSGNTIY	few	TRBV4-1	TRBJ1-3
ASSLDGFNQPQH	-	TRBV5-1	TRBJ1-5
ASSFGVGEKLF	-	TRBV5-4	TRBJ1-4
SVRQGFDSPLH	few	TRBV29-1	TRBJ1-6
ASTGPSAGAKNIQY	-	TRBV19	TRBJ2-4
AWSGGRTALFSGNTIY	-	TRBV30	TRBJ1-3
SALPEGGYGYT	-	TRBV29-1	TRBJ1-2
ASSFPGAASTIY	few	TRBV18	TRBJ1-3
ASSFVLTYEQY	few	TRBV5-6	TRBJ2-7
ASSQGTGGSTGELF	-	TRBV4-2	TRBJ2-2
ASSEGSGQGQF	once	TRBV6-1	TRBJ2-1
ASSLAGPYEQY	-	TRBV11-3	TRBJ2-7
ASSDPETSGLTDTQY	-	TRBV9	TRBJ2-3
ASSLKGTGEAF	few	TRBV11-2	TRBJ1-1
ATSRGRNSGNTIY	few	TRBV15	TRBJ1-3